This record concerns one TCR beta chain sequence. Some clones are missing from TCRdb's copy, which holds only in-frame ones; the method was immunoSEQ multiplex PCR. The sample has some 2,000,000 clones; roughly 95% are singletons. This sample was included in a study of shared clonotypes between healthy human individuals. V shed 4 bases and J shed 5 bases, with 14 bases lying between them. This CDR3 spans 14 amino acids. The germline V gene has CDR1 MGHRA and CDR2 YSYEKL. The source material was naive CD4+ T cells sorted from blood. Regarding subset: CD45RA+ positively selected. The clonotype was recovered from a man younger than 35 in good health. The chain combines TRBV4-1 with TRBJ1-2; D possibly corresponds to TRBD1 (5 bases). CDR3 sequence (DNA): TGCGCCAGCAGCCCTTACCGGGACGCTTATGGCTACACCTTC. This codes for CASSPYRDAYGYTF.